The 5 T cell receptor beta chains below come from one sample, sequenced in a study of CD8+CD57+ T cells in acquired aplastic anemia. Genomic DNA, serving as template, underwent TCR beta VDJ and CDR3 profiling. MiXCR, run by TCRdb on the reads, gives a single entry per CDR3 protein. The sample includes a few hundred thousand distinct CDR3 sequences, approximately 51% of them seen just once. The sequenced patients had an expansion of CD8+CD57+ cells seen by flow cytometry. The sample consisted of sorted CD4+, CD8+, or CD8+CD57+ T cells (not recorded which) from PBMCs. Every receptor here comes from a human donor with aplastic anemia.

Turning to this clonotype: Just one base apart from a much larger clone, this may be a read error. V and J are TRBV2 and TRBJ2-7; tentatively, D is TRBD1 (5 bases). The CDR3 is 16 residues long. V was pared by 1 base and J by 1 base, with 14 bases between. The germline V gene encodes CDR1 SNHLY and CDR2 FYNNEI. The CDR3 protein is CASSEVPGNASYEQYF. DNA for the CDR3: TGTGCCAGCAGTGAAGTACCAGGGAACGCTTCCTACGAGCAGTACTTC.

This clonotype was detected many times. The chain recombines TRBV12-3 or TRBV12-4 with TRBJ1-1; the match to TRBD1 covers 7 bases. This CDR3 contains 14 residues. J lost 4 bases, V lost 1 base, and 3 bases had no gene match. The CDR3 coding sequence is TGTGCCAGCAGTTTAGGGACAGGAATCACTGAAGCTTTCTTT. It encodes CASSLGTGITEAFF.

This clonotype was observed once. The rearrangement links TRBV11-2 to TRBJ2-7, with 10 positions matching TRBD1. The V segment lost 6 bases and the J segment 5 bases; nucleotides outside the gene matches: 10. From germline, CDR1 is SGHAT and CDR2 FQNNGV. CDR3 length equals 15 residues. The CDR3 coding sequence is TGTGCCAGCAGGACGCCGGGACAGGGGTTCAACGAGCAGTACTTC. Translated, it gives CASRTPGQGFNEQYF.

On this clonotype: This may stem from a read error, because a much larger clone lies one nucleotide away. The genes are TRBV2 and TRBJ2-7, with D uncertain. The germline V gene has CDR1 SNHLY and CDR2 FYNNEI. The CDR3 covers 15 residues. V was cut by 3 bases and J by 5 bases, with 17 bases left in between. DNA of the CDR3: TGTGCCAGCAGTGAGCTAGAGCCCCTACTCGACGAGCAGTACTTC. It translates to CASSELEPLLDEQYF.

The V call is TRBV16, the J call TRBJ2-5; D is possibly TRBD1 (8 bases). Trimming shortened V by 4 bases and J by 4 bases, and 13 bases separated the two germline ends. CDR3 length: 14 amino acids. The germline V gene has CDR1 KGHSY and CDR2 FQNENV. CDR3 amino acids: CASSRGGQAETQYF. As DNA, the CDR3 is TGTGCCAGCAGCCGCGGGGGACAGGCAGAGACCCAGTACTTC.